Sequencing of this T cell receptor (beta chain) was carried out in a study of cytomegalovirus exposure and HLA in healthy donors (dated by TCRdb to the late 2010s). For context, the study as a whole: The 666 repertoires of the first cohort and the roughly 120 validation repertoires were produced on the same platform, according to a later analysis. The study was designed to test whether signatures of past pathogen exposure could be identified by cataloging public T cell receptors. Along with the roughly 610-subject first cohort, a separate validation cohort of roughly 110 different subjects was used. The study combined high-throughput TCR immunosequencing, statistical association of individual TCRs with disease status, and machine learning to predict cytomegalovirus infection status. Overall study results and their limits: Subsequent analysis determined that TCRs grouped into clusters in the first cohort also showed a tendency toward co-occurrence across the 120 or so validation repertoires, and approximately 94% of cluster scores exceeded 0. The authors suggested that the approach could potentially be generalized to other disease states and immunological phenotypes. The validation cohort had no HLA typing available for a later analysis, so co-occurrence within that cohort was assessed over all 120 repertoires. The study gave a list of some 150 TCR beta chains associated with cytomegalovirus. In vitro tests confirmed that a few of the cytomegalovirus-associated TCR beta chains recognize cytomegalovirus antigens. While some public TCRs were present in many individuals, most TCR sequences turned up only very rarely across donors. The classifier was reported to diagnose cytomegalovirus status with high specificity and sensitivity in both the original and validation cohorts.

Libraries were made using the immunoSEQ multiplex PCR assay. In the paper's pipeline: A statistical classification framework was built for diagnosing cytomegalovirus status from the catalog of TCR beta chain sequences. TCRdb took over this immuneACCESS table, retaining in-frame rearrangements with V and J assigned. Such tables are incomplete; in checked studies, under half of the missing clones stem from an unresolved V gene, and the remainder is unexplained. The V and J calls and clone size were taken over from that table, and D and trimming were inferred from the DNA. The sample data list approximately 270,000 clones, and approximately 86% of these were observed just once. The top ten constitute around 1% of the sample. The CDR3 runs 16 amino acids, cysteine and phenylalanine included. Only the CDR3 portion is preserved as DNA: 48 bases, with reading frame beginning at the first base. At the junction V is shortened by 3 bases and J by 1 base, with 13 bases in between. The germline V gene provides CDR1 KGHSH and CDR2 LQKENI.

Separate from the roughly 650-subject first cohort, the validation cohort of 120 subjects was the group to which the donors belonged. The table lists this clone with a few counts. The clone's antigen remains unknown. No base qualities exist here, and no much larger clone lies one base off it. This receptor chain uses TRBV18 and TRBJ2-1, with the D gene uncertain. This clonotype originated in a woman between 18 and 29 years old in good health and CMV-seronegative. Material: PBMCs. In nucleotide form, the sequence is TGTGCCAGCTCACCCAAGGCAGGTACGTCCTACAATGAGCAGTTCTTC. Its amino acids are CASSPKAGTSYNEQFF.